The clone carrying this T cell receptor beta chain was seen just once. The antigen is not known. The CDR3 loop spans 14 amino acids. Germline V CDR1 and CDR2: SGHTA, FQGNSA. Trimming removed 5 bases at V and 2 bases at J, with 12 bases between. The data derive from a study of cytotoxic CD8 clonotypes in ibrutinib-treated CLL. As for the study in general: Response sampling came at median approximately twelve months of treatment, ranging about 6 to 36 months. Study conclusions and caveats: There were differences in sampling times between sustained-remission and progressing patients.

Libraries of TCR beta were made from roughly 1.8 micrograms of genomic DNA that came from cryopreserved PBMCs. Sequencing was designed to attain a depth spanning 1 in 200,000 to 1 in 1 million T cells. Assay: immunoSEQ multiplex PCR; the TCRdb copy retains only in-frame clones and omits some. Of 70,000 to 85,000 clones listed, more than 75% are singletons. The source of this sequence is a human donor with chronic lymphocytic leukemia. The genes are TRBV7-2 and TRBJ1-2, with D possibly matching TRBD1 (6 bases). This specimen consisted of PBMCs, obtained at disease progression, from a patient treated with ibrutinib. The chain's CDR3 is CASSRRGRNYGYTF. As DNA, the CDR3 is TGTGCCAGCAGCCGAAGGGGGAGGAACTATGGCTACACCTTC.